This T cell receptor (beta chain) was identified during a study of T cells in Graves' hyperthyroidism and ophthalmopathy. This clonotype was counted ten times or more. Amplification of TCR beta CDR3 regions used RNA as the template. An initial round of RT-PCR targeting the TCR CDR3 relied on the HTBI primer set. TCRdb redid the calling of the multiplex PCR reads with MiXCR, one entry per CDR3 protein. The data show about 360,000 distinct CDR3 sequences, with over 15% seen just once and about 4% held by the top ten. Among the patients, aged 18 to 65, hyperthyroidism was newly diagnosed and had lasted under 2 months. Researchers barred patients who had uncontrolled infection, other autoimmune disease, pregnancy or lactation. CDR3 length: 14 amino acids. CDR1 and CDR2 from the germline V gene are SGHRS and YFSETQ. V lost 4 bases, J lost 0 bases, and 11 bases lay in between.

The rearrangement uses TRBV5-1 and TRBJ2-7, with D maybe TRBD2 (6 bases). The material sequenced was blood. The sequence was obtained from a woman between 18 and 29 years old with Graves' hyperthyroidism. For the CDR3, the DNA is TGCGCCAGCAGCCCGGGAGACTACTCCTACGAGCAGTACTTC. Amino acid sequence: CASSPGDYSYEQYF. Supplemented by reference TRBV5-1 and TRBJ2-7, the full variable domain reads KAGVTQTPRYLIKTRGQQVTLSCSPISGHRSVSWYQQTPGQGLQFLFEYFSETQRNKGNFPGRFSGRQFSNSRSEMNVSTLELGDSALYLCASSPGDYSYEQYFGPGTRLTVT.